Below, one TCR beta chain is given with its context. Its antigen is currently unknown. The sample comes from a study of T cell responses to AZD1222 COVID-19 vaccine. Study findings and constraints: Vaccine-associated CD4 TCRs ranged over spike, dominating at 160-218 and 743-854.

The method was immunoSEQ multiplex PCR; TCRdb's version includes in-frame clones alone and lacks a portion of them. The data show some 120,000 clones, 88% seen once. Specimen: peripheral blood, collected on day 0 of MenACWY control vaccination. This clonotype was sampled from an adult in good health.

CDR3 sequence: CASSLDGGDEQYF. CDR3 nucleotide sequence: TGTGCCAGCAGTTTAGACGGCGGCGACGAGCAGTACTTC. V is TRBV28 and J is TRBJ2-7; D gene uncertain. The CDR3 is 13 residues long. The V end lost 2 bases, the J end lost 5 bases, and 10 bases lay between the germline ends. Per the germline V gene, CDR1 is MDHEN and CDR2 is SYDVKM.